Listed here is a single TCR beta chain. The specificity of this receptor is unknown. No much larger clonotype is one base removed from it; base qualities were not supplied. The record originates from a study of blood T cell repertoires in COVID-19 (dated by TCRdb to about 2020). The study in broad terms: Collaborator samples came from the United States, Italy and Spain and covered acute and convalescent phases of COVID-19. The samples were drawn from the first 160 participants of the ongoing ImmuneRACE study and from 950 to 1,500 subjects provided by 6 global collaborators. Nearly every sample came with metadata listing a de-identified subject ID, COVID-19 status, age in years and sex. The material from the prospective study consisted of cDNA or gDNA derived from T cells, B-cell-depleted T cells, or PBMCs. The repertoires were released in a freely available public database intended as a resource for research on the immune response to SARS-CoV-2. Where HLA class I and class II types were available, the types were taken from metadata supplied by the sample provider, not from assay-based typing. Deeply sampled blood TCRbeta repertoires from subjects exposed to, actively infected with, or recovered from COVID-19 were included in the dataset. General findings and caveats noted by the study authors: The quantity of clinical and demographic metadata differed by source and by participant and was supplied without curation.

Collaborating institutions collected whole blood in K2EDTA tubes following their own protocols. For TCRbeta analysis, collaborators shipped samples in one of three forms: frozen whole blood, isolated PBMCs, or DNA extracted from either of those sample types. From the cysteine up to the valine, the CDR3 has a length of 15 residues. The retained sequence is limited to the CDR3, 45 bases, with the frame set at the first base. TCRbeta CDR3 regions were amplified from genomic DNA using the immunoSEQ Assay, a bias-controlled multiplex PCR. As for the authors' bioinformatics: Nucleated cell counts per sample were estimated from amplification of reference gene primers within the assay. To quantify the absolute abundance of each unique TCRbeta CDR3 rearrangement, sequence reads were collapsed and filtered. Productive Simpson clonality was computed per sample as the square root of Simpson's diversity index over productive rearrangements. Here the immuneACCESS table is served through TCRdb, limited to in-frame sequences with V and J called. Missing clones are a known gap in these copies; in checked studies unresolved V genes cover under half, and the rest lacks a known reason. V, J and clone size are those of that table, while D and trimming were read from the DNA. The table for this sample lists approximately 100,000 clones; approximately 91% of them were counted only once. Clones ranked in the top ten supply about 1% of the sample.

Sequencing was performed on peripheral blood. This receptor was identified in a man between 60 and 75 years old with acute or convalescent COVID-19. The chain couples TRBV21-1 to TRBJ2-7; the D segment call TRBD1 is taken from the table without a DNA check. TRBV21-1 is a recognized pseudogene. The DNA is as follows: TGTGCCAGCAGCAGGGCACAGGGGGCCGGATACGAGCAGTACGTC. This sequence encodes CASSRAQGAGYEQYV.